This TCR beta chain is drawn from a study of regulatory T cells in long-lasting Graves disease. Time point noted: newly diagnosed GD, antithyroid drugs for less than 3 months. The TCR library was prepared using RNA isolated from PBMCs. Whole-study findings and limits: TRBV28, TRBJ1-2 and TRBJ2-5 were favored in persistent disease.

In building TCR beta libraries, iRepertoire HTBI primers were used together with Arm-PCR of CDR3 regions. TCRdb analysed the multiplex PCR reads with MiXCR anew, one entry per CDR3 protein. The table records 400,000 to 500,000 distinct CDR3 sequences, about 15% of them present only once. This clonotype was observed many times. Its antigen is unidentified. Germline V gene lookup returns CDR1 LGHDT and CDR2 YNNKEL (reference sequence). This CDR3 is built from 12 residues. Trimming at V came to 6 bases and at J to 5 bases, leaving 4 bases not matched to a gene. Separately, the same data were catalogued under a study of T cells in Graves' hyperthyroidism and ophthalmopathy. That publication notes: Blood also showed most of the thyroid clonotypes that were expanded above 0.001.

This clonotype was obtained from a woman in her 30s with Graves disease. The chain couples TRBV3-1 to TRBJ2-7; the match to TRBD1 covers 7 bases. This sample comprised peripheral blood mononuclear cells (PBMCs), obtained at new diagnosis, from a patient treated with antithyroid drugs. This CDR3 is CASSPQGDEQYF. The CDR3 DNA follows: TGTGCCAGCAGTCCCCAGGGGGACGAGCAGTACTTC.